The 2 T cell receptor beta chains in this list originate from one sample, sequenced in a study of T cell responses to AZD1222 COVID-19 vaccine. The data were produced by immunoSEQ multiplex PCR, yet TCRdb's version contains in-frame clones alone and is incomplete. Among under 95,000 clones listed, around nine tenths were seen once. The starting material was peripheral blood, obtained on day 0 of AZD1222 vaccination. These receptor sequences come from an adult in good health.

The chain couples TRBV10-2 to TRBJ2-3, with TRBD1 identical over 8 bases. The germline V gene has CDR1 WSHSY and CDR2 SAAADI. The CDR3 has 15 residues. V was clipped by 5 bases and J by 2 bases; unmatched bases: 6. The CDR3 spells CASSLDRGYTDTQYF. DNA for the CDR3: TGCGCCAGCAGTTTAGACAGGGGTTACACAGATACGCAGTATTTT.

The CDR3 sequence: CAISESTPRETQYF. The CDR3 nucleotides read TGTGCCATCAGTGAGTCGACCCCCAGAGAGACCCAGTACTTC. This sequence joins TRBV10-3 and TRBJ2-5; D not certain. Looked up from germline, CDR1 is ENHRY and CDR2 is SYGVKD. There are 14 residues in the CDR3. Trimming pared 0 bases from V and 4 bases from J, leaving 9 bases between.